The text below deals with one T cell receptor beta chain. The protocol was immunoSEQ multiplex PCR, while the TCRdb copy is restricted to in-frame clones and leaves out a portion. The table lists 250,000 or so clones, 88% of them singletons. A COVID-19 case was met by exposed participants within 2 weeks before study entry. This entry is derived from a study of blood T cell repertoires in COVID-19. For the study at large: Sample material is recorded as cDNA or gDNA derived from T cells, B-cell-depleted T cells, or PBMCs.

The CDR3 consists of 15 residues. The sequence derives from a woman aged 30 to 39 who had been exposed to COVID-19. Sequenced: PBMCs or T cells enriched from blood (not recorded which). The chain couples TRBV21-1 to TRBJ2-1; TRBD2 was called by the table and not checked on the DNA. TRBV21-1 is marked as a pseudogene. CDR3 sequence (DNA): TGTGCCAGCAGCAAAGCTGGGGGGGTGTGGACTGAGCAGTTCTTC. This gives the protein CASSKAGGVWTEQFF.